The 29 T cell receptor beta chains given below trace back to one sample, sequenced in a study of blood T cell repertoires in COVID-19. The protocol was immunoSEQ multiplex PCR, while the TCRdb copy is restricted to in-frame clones and leaves out a portion. Of 300,000 to 450,000 clones in the sample, approximately 84% are singletons; the top ten hold more than 0.8%. Sequenced material: PBMCs or T cells enriched from blood (not recorded which). The origin of the receptors is a woman aged 25 to 45 who had recovered from COVID-19.

CDR3 coding DNA: TGCGCCAGCAGCGAACCGGGACAGGTGGACACTGAAGCTTTCTTT. Its translation: CASSEPGQVDTEAFF. The chain carries TRBV5-1 and TRBJ1-1, with 8 bases aligning to TRBD1. The CDR3 spans 15 residues. Unmatched junction bases numbered 8, after V lost 4 bases and J lost 3 bases. The germline V gene encodes CDR1 SGHRS and CDR2 YFSETQ.

The chain carries TRBV7-6 and TRBJ2-2; 11 nucleotides agree with TRBD1. Losses at the gene ends were 5 bases for V and 4 bases for J; bases not matched to a gene: 9. The CDR3 spans 17 residues. CDR1 and CDR2 from the germline V gene are SGHVS and FNYEAQ. CDR3 residues: CASSRKPGQGVTGELFF. CDR3 coding DNA: TGTGCCAGCAGCCGCAAACCGGGACAGGGGGTCACCGGGGAGCTGTTTTTT.

The chain joins TRBV15 to TRBJ1-4; D remains ambiguous. This CDR3 is built from 13 residues. Germline V lookup: CDR1 LNHNV, CDR2 YYDKDF (reference sequence). Deletions cut 7 bases from V and 9 bases from J, with 15 bases between. The CDR3 region is CATTSSGGKKLFF. The DNA of the CDR3 is TGTGCCACCACCAGTTCCGGCGGGAAAAAACTGTTTTTT.

The J gene is TRBJ2-5, the V gene TRBV5-1; 7 positions agree with TRBD2. The CDR3 runs to 14 residues. Germline lookup yields CDR1 SGHRS and CDR2 YFSETQ. The V segment lost 4 bases and the J segment 5 bases; nucleotides outside the gene matches: 8. The CDR3 loop reads CASSPGTTRETQYF. In nucleotides, the CDR3 is TGCGCCAGCAGCCCCGGGACTACCCGGGAGACCCAGTACTTC.

The chain carries TRBV5-6 and TRBJ2-3; 10 positions agree with TRBD2. This CDR3 is built from 19 residues. The germline gives CDR1 SGHDT, CDR2 YYEEEE. After removal of 3 bases from V and 0 bases from J, the junction contained 13 bases not matched to a gene. The DNA for the CDR3 is TGTGCCAGCAGCTCTCCCAGGAGACTAGCGGGTTTTAGCACAGATACGCAGTATTTT. Protein sequence: CASSSPRRLAGFSTDTQYF. Together with reference TRBV5-6 and TRBJ2-3, the CDR3 gives the full variable domain: DAGVTQSPTHLIKTRGQQVTLRCSPKSGHDTVSWYQQALGQGPQFIFQYYEEEERQRGNFPDRFSGHQFPNYSSELNVNALLLGDSALYLCASSSPRRLAGFSTDTQYFGPGTRLTVL.

The V and J genes are TRBV9 and TRBJ2-7; 8 bases map to TRBD1. Looked up from germline, CDR1 is SGDLS and CDR2 is YYNGEE. There are 15 residues in the CDR3. Losses at the gene ends were 5 bases for V and 0 bases for J; bases not matched to a gene: 7. The CDR3 spells CASSHGQGGSYEQYF. In nucleotides, the CDR3 is TGTGCCAGCAGTCATGGACAGGGCGGCTCCTACGAGCAGTACTTC.

A note on this clone: This same CDR3 is encoded by further DNA sequences in the sample. This sequence joins TRBV5-1 and TRBJ1-1, with 9 bases identical to TRBD1. CDR1 is SGHRS, CDR2 YFSETQ, per germline. V lost 3 bases and J lost 1; bases outside the gene matches: 1. CDR3 size: 14 residues. The CDR3 region has the DNA TGCGCCAGCAGCTCGGGACAGGGGAACACTGAAGCTTTCTTT. Encoded protein: CASSSGQGNTEAFF.

This clone appeared a few times. This rearrangement joins TRBV2 to TRBJ2-3; 9 bases fit TRBD1. The CDR3 runs 15 residues. Losses at the gene ends were 5 bases for V and 3 bases for J; bases not matched to a gene: 6. CDR1 and CDR2 from the germline V gene are SNHLY and FYNNEI. The CDR3 region has the DNA TGTGCCAGCAGTCCCCGGGACAGGGAGACAGATACGCAGTATTTT. As protein: CASSPRDRETDTQYF. Based on the CDR3 plus reference TRBV2 and TRBJ2-3, the full variable domain is EPEVTQTPSHQVTQMGQEVILRCVPISNHLYFYWYRQILGQKVEFLVSFYNNEISEKSEIFDDQFSVERPDGSNFTLKIRSTKLEDSAMYFCASSPRDRETDTQYFGPGTRLTVL.

The rearrangement uses TRBV6-2 or TRBV6-3 and TRBJ2-4, with D unresolved. The V gene lost 4 bases and the J gene lost 6 bases, with 7 bases spanning the gap. This CDR3 has 12 residues. Germline CDR1 reads MNHEY; CDR2 reads SVGEGT. The DNA for the CDR3 is TGTGCCAGCAGTTTCGGAGCAAACATTCAGTACTTC. This gives the protein CASSFGANIQYF.

V is TRBV27 and J is TRBJ1-2, with 10 nucleotides matching TRBD1. The germline CDR1 and CDR2 sequences are MNHEY and SMNVEV (reference sequence). V trimming: 8 bases; J trimming: 8 bases; junction bases outside the gene matches: 14. CDR3 length: 15 residues. The CDR3 sequence: CASGHYGQGVKGYTF. The CDR3 DNA reads TGTGCCAGCGGACACTACGGACAGGGGGTAAAAGGCTACACCTTC.

V is TRBV5-1 and J is TRBJ1-3; a weak D match, TRBD1 (6 bases). The CDR3 spans 16 residues. Trimming shortened V by 4 bases and J by 0 bases, and 14 bases separated the two germline ends. From germline, CDR1 is SGHRS and CDR2 YFSETQ. CDR3 in amino acids: CASSPALGASGNTIYF. For the CDR3, the DNA is TGCGCCAGCAGCCCGGCTTTGGGGGCCTCTGGAAACACCATATATTTT.

The V gene is TRBV30, the J gene TRBJ1-3; D unresolved. V was trimmed by 1 base and J by 3 bases, leaving 13 bases between them. CDR1 and CDR2 from the germline V gene are GTSNPN and SVGIG (reference sequence). The CDR3 runs 15 residues. CDR3 residues: CAWSDGVLSGNTIYF. The CDR3 DNA is TGTGCCTGGAGTGACGGGGTTTTGAGTGGAAACACCATATATTTT. The entire variable domain, with the rest obtained from reference TRBV30 and TRBJ1-3, is as follows: SQTIHQWPATLVQPVGSPLSLECTVEGTSNPNLYWYRQAAGRGLQLLFYSVGIGQISSEVPQNLSASRPQDRQFILSSKKLLLSDSGFYLCAWSDGVLSGNTIYFGEGSWLTVV.

This clone was observed once. The chain recombines TRBV11-2 with TRBJ2-5, with 7 bases identical to TRBD2. The CDR3 has 14 amino acids. The ends lost 8 bases at V and 1 base at J; junction bases unmatched: 7. Germline V gene data show CDR1 as SGHAT and CDR2 as FQNNGV. CDR3 sequence (DNA): TGTGCCAGCGCCGGGGAGGGGACCCAAGAGACCCAGTACTTC. It yields the protein CASAGEGTQETQYF.

The rearrangement joins TRBV30 to TRBJ1-6; 10 positions match TRBD1. Germline values: CDR1 GTSNPN, CDR2 SVGIG (reference sequence). J lost 10 bases, V lost 5 bases, and 5 bases had no gene match. The CDR3 extends over 13 amino acids. The CDR3 loop reads CAWAGTGESPLHF. The CDR3 nucleotides read TGTGCCTGGGCCGGGACAGGGGAATCACCCCTCCACTTT.

The V call is TRBV4-2, the J call TRBJ1-1; 9 bases are shared with TRBD1. Germline V gene sequence: CDR1 LGHNA, CDR2 YNFKEQ. The CDR3 is 20 amino acids. V was clipped by 1 base and J by 0 bases; unmatched bases: 15. The chain's CDR3 is CASSQVFIGQGRYLNTEAFF. Written as DNA, the CDR3 is TGTGCCAGCAGCCAAGTCTTCATTGGACAGGGGCGCTATCTGAACACTGAAGCTTTCTTT.

The rearrangement uses TRBV7-6 and TRBJ2-5; 9 positions match TRBD2. The CDR3 runs 15 residues. V dropped 5 bases and J dropped 5; count of bases not matched to a gene: 9. The V gene's germline CDR1 is SGHVS and CDR2 FNYEAQ. The CDR3 reads CASSPAGLARETQYF. The CDR3 DNA reads as TGTGCCAGCAGCCCTGCGGGACTAGCCAGGGAGACCCAGTACTTC.

The chain carries TRBV7-8 and TRBJ2-4, with D possibly TRBD2 on 6 matching bases. The CDR3 spans 15 residues. Trimming removed 7 bases from V and 6 bases from J, with 19 bases in between. CDR1 SGHVS and CDR2 FQNEAQ come from the germline V gene. CDR3 DNA: TGTGCCAGCAAGGCAGGGACTTCCATTCTAAACATTCAGTACTTC. Amino acid sequence: CASKAGTSILNIQYF.

The CDR3 loop is CASSRLGQAQETQYF. The CDR3 DNA follows: TGCGCCAGCAGCAGACTGGGACAGGCTCAAGAGACCCAGTACTTC. V gene TRBV5-1 combines with J gene TRBJ2-5; 8 positions match TRBD1. The CDR3 is 15 amino acids. Germline V gives CDR1 SGHRS, CDR2 YFSETQ. Trimming cost V 4 bases and J 2 bases; bases outside gene matches: 7.

The rearrangement links TRBV7-9 to TRBJ2-3; 13 nucleotides agree with TRBD2. The CDR3 spans 19 residues. Germline loops: CDR1 SEHNR, CDR2 FQNEAQ (reference sequence). The V and J ends lost 4 bases and 2 bases, in that order; junction bases with no gene match: 12. In nucleotides, the CDR3 is TGTGCCAGCAGCTATCCCCACGGGACTAGCGGGGACAACACAGATACGCAGTATTTT. Translating gives CASSYPHGTSGDNTDTQYF.

The J gene is TRBJ2-2, the V gene TRBV7-2; TRBD1 matches at 8 bases. V lost 6 bases, J lost 8 bases, and 8 bases stayed unmatched. Germline assignment: CDR1 SGHTA and CDR2 FQGNSA. The CDR3 covers 14 residues. The CDR3 loop is CASRGGQGAGELFF. The DNA for the CDR3 is TGTGCCAGCAGGGGAGGACAGGGCGCAGGGGAGCTGTTTTTT.

This clone was counted once. The V gene is TRBV5-1, the J gene TRBJ2-2; D unclear. The CDR3 length is 14 residues. Trimming removed 2 bases at V and 3 bases at J, with 8 bases between. Germline V gene sequence: CDR1 SGHRS, CDR2 YFSETQ. The CDR3 reads CASSLSVDTGELFF. The CDR3 nucleotides are TGCGCCAGCAGCTTATCGGTAGACACCGGGGAGCTGTTTTTT.

The J gene is TRBJ2-2, the V gene TRBV7-9; the match to TRBD2 covers 11 bases. The CDR3 has 16 residues. Trimming at V came to 4 bases and at J to 4 bases, leaving 5 bases not matched to a gene. Germline values: CDR1 SEHNR, CDR2 FQNEAQ (reference sequence). Here the CDR3 reads CASSYSGGVRTGELFF. Written as DNA, the CDR3 is TGTGCCAGCAGCTATAGCGGGGGGGTTCGCACCGGGGAGCTGTTTTTT.

This chain links TRBV19 with TRBJ2-7; the D gene is possibly TRBD2 (5 bases). This CDR3 region has 17 residues. Germline CDR1 and CDR2: LNHDA and SQIVND (reference sequence). V lost 1 base to trimming and J lost 4 bases, with 20 bases between them. CDR3 loop: CASSIGGSTTAWYEQYF. The CDR3 region has the DNA TGTGCCAGTAGTATAGGAGGGAGCACTACGGCGTGGTACGAGCAGTACTTC.

V is TRBV10-3 and J is TRBJ1-1; D is perhaps TRBD1 (6 bases). Trimming pared 11 bases from V and 3 bases from J, leaving 13 bases between. The length of the CDR3 is 12 residues. The germline V gene encodes CDR1 ENHRY and CDR2 SYGVKD. The CDR3 DNA reads as TGTGCCTCCAGGGGTAGGGACACTGAAGCTTTCTTT. Protein: CASRGRDTEAFF.

The rearrangement joins TRBV9 to TRBJ2-7; 8 bases agree with TRBD1. With V trimmed by 3 bases and J by 5 bases, 4 bases remained unmatched. This CDR3 is built from 13 residues. Germline V lookup: CDR1 SGDLS, CDR2 YYNGEE. In DNA, the CDR3 is TGTGCCAGCAGCGGGACAGGGTCCAACGAGCAGTACTTC. Its translation: CASSGTGSNEQYF.

Of note for this clone: The identical CDR3 is also encoded by other nucleotide sequences in the sample. V and J are TRBV11-2 and TRBJ2-1, with D tentatively TRBD2 (6 bases). Looked up from germline, CDR1 is SGHAT and CDR2 is FQNNGV. This CDR3 is built from 15 residues. Trimming stripped 4 bases from V and 0 bases from J, with 10 bases between. CDR3: CASSSDGGSYNEQFF. The CDR3 DNA sequence: TGTGCCAGCAGCTCCGACGGGGGCTCCTACAATGAGCAGTTCTTC. Supplemented by reference TRBV11-2 and TRBJ2-1, the full variable domain reads EAGVAQSPRYKIIEKRQSVAFWCNPISGHATLYWYQQILGQGPKLLIQFQNNGVVDDSQLPKDRFSAERLKGVDSTLKIQPAKLEDSAVYLCASSSDGGSYNEQFFGPGTRLTVL.

The rearrangement links TRBV5-5 to TRBJ2-7, with D uncertain. V was pared by 4 bases and J by 3 bases, with 17 bases between. Germline CDR1 and CDR2: SGHKS and YYEKEE (reference sequence). The CDR3 has 15 residues. CDR3 sequence reads: CASSNAGTASYEQYF. The CDR3 DNA is TGTGCCAGCAGCAACGCAGGAACGGCAAGCTACGAGCAGTACTTC.

The chain recombines TRBV5-8 with TRBJ2-1; no clear D gene. Germline V gene sequence: CDR1 SGHTS, CDR2 YDEGEE. Between the trimmed V and J ends, which lost 0 bases and 0 bases, there was a span of 7 bases. CDR3 length: 15 residues. The CDR3 is CASSLGSLSYNEQFF. CDR3 DNA sequence: TGTGCCAGCAGCTTGGGGTCACTCTCCTACAATGAGCAGTTCTTC.

The V call is TRBV9, the J call TRBJ2-2; D remains unclear. The length of the CDR3 is 14 residues. Trimming removed 3 bases from V and 6 bases from J, with 12 bases in between. Germline CDR1 SGDLS, CDR2 YYNGEE. The CDR3 DNA follows: TGTGCCAGCAGCGGAGGCCTTACTGCCGGGGAGCTGTTTTTT. This codes for CASSGGLTAGELFF.